This T cell receptor (beta chain) was profiled in a study of blood T cell repertoires in COVID-19. Turning to the study itself: Sources were T cells, B-cell-depleted T cells, or PBMCs; the material itself was cDNA or gDNA.

As handled by the study authors: Estimates of nucleated cell counts were drawn from the amplification of reference gene primers. The method was immunoSEQ multiplex PCR; TCRdb's version includes in-frame clones alone and lacks a portion of them. V, J and clone size reflect that table, while D and trimming were determined from the DNA. The repertoire holds roughly 270,000 clones, with roughly 80% as singletons. Participant age was roughly 18 to 89 years, and participants resided in fewer than 30 US areas. The sequence derives from a man aged 40-49 years who had been exposed to COVID-19. The specimen sequenced was PBMCs or T cells enriched from blood (not recorded which).

The CDR3 DNA follows: TGTGCCAGCAGTTACTCATACGGAGGGGAGGGTCAGCCCCAGCATTTT. It is translated as CASSYSYGGEGQPQHF. The genes are TRBV6-6 and TRBJ1-5; D perhaps matches TRBD1 (5 bases). This CDR3 has 16 residues. In germline, CDR1 is MNHNY, CDR2 SVGAGI (reference sequence). V gave up 0 bases and J gave up 6 bases, with 15 bases separating them.